The rows below give T cell receptor beta chains drawn from one sample of a study of shared clonotypes between healthy human individuals. Measured with immunoSEQ multiplex PCR; TCRdb has only the in-frame clones, and not every one. The sample consists of approximately 640,000 clones, 55% to 75% of them appearing once. Specimen: memory CD4+ T cells sorted from blood. These receptors were collected from a woman in her thirties in good health. The CDR3 runs from the conserved cysteine through the conserved F or W. The D gene is left open where the match is weak. Rows give clone size only sometimes, using once, few, many, or a class for an expanded clone.

j_call | v_call | d_call | clone_size | cdr3_aa | cdr3_nt
TRBJ1-2 | TRBV5-4 | TRBD1 | - | CASSLPTGGRRSYGYTF | TGTGCCAGCAGCTTGCCGACAGGGGGTAGACGTAGCTATGGCTACACCTTC
TRBJ1-1 | TRBV5-4 | - | - | CASSFGQINTEAFF | TGTGCCAGCAGCTTCGGACAGATAAACACTGAAGCTTTCTTT
TRBJ2-5 | TRBV7-7 | - | - | CASSSRRQETQYF | TGTGCCAGCAGCTCTAGGAGGCAAGAGACCCAGTACTTC
TRBJ1-5 | TRBV2 | TRBD1 | - | CASCTGTGRGQPQHF | TGTGCCAGCTGTACCGGGACAGGGAGAGGTCAGCCCCAGCATTTT
TRBJ1-2 | TRBV11-2 | - | few | CASSSLAGARGYGYTF | TGTGCCAGCAGCTCTCTGGCAGGGGCGCGAGGATATGGCTACACCTTC
TRBJ1-4 | TRBV27 | - | once | CASSLSSRWQGQLNEKLFF | TGTGCCAGCAGTTTATCATCCCGGTGGCAGGGGCAACTTAATGAAAAACTGTTTTTT
TRBJ2-7 | TRBV10-1 | TRBD1 | - | CASRVRGRYEQYF | TGCGCCAGCAGGGTCAGGGGGCGATACGAGCAGTACTTC
TRBJ1-2 | TRBV6-1 | - | few | CASSEQGYGYTF | TGTGCCAGCAGTGAACAAGGCTATGGCTACACCTTC
TRBJ2-2 | TRBV28 | TRBD1 | - | CASSPGTGPTGELFF | TGTGCCAGCAGTCCGGGGACAGGGCCCACCGGGGAGCTGTTTTTT
TRBJ1-3 | TRBV27 | - | - | CASSLNSGNTIYF | TGTGCCAGCAGTCTGAACTCTGGAAACACCATATATTTT
TRBJ2-1 | TRBV7-2 | - | - | CASSRQVYNEQFF | TGTGCCAGCAGTAGACAGGTTTACAATGAGCAGTTCTTC
TRBJ2-5 | TRBV11-2 | TRBD2 | - | CASSLDLGLAGRETQYF | TGTGCCAGCAGCTTAGATCTAGGCCTAGCGGGAAGAGAGACCCAGTACTTC
TRBJ2-1 | TRBV28 | TRBD2 | few | CASSPAGSSYNEQFF | TGTGCCAGCAGTCCAGCGGGAAGCTCCTACAATGAGCAGTTCTTC
TRBJ2-1 | TRBV29-1 | - | - | CSVIISAGTGEQFF | TGCAGCGTCATTATTTCGGCGGGAACCGGTGAGCAGTTCTTC
TRBJ1-4 | TRBV28 | - | - | CASVPGGSAWLATNEKLFF | TGTGCCAGCGTTCCGGGGGGCAGTGCCTGGTTAGCGACTAATGAAAAACTGTTTTTT
TRBJ2-1 | TRBV5-1 | - | few | CASSFDRSSYNEQFF | TGCGCCAGCAGCTTTGACAGAAGTTCGTACAATGAGCAGTTCTTC
TRBJ2-1 | TRBV27 | TRBD2 | - | CASRAGGRGTNEQFF | TGTGCCAGCCGGGCTGGAGGGAGGGGTACTAATGAGCAGTTCTTC
TRBJ2-3 | TRBV11-3 | TRBD2 | few | CASSTGLAGSTDTQYF | TGTGCCAGCAGCACCGGACTAGCGGGTAGCACAGATACGCAGTATTTT
TRBJ1-4 | TRBV30 | TRBD1 | - | CAGSTGPNEKLFF | TGTGCCGGCTCGACAGGGCCAAATGAAAAACTGTTTTTT
TRBJ1-5 | TRBV28 | - | once | CASKGGGNNQPQHF | TGTGCCAGCAAAGGGGGGGGTAACAATCAGCCCCAGCATTTT
TRBJ2-7 | TRBV19 | - | - | CASSYGRTEITYEQYF | TGTGCCAGTAGTTACGGACGGACGGAGATCACTTACGAGCAGTACTTC
TRBJ2-3 | TRBV10-1 | - | - | CASSETASTDTQYF | TGCGCCAGCAGTGAAACCGCTAGCACAGATACGCAGTATTTT
TRBJ2-7 | TRBV7-7 | - | - | CASSLGVAPTYEQYF | TGTGCCAGCAGCTTAGGGGTCGCCCCGACCTACGAGCAGTACTTC
TRBJ1-5 | TRBV7-2 | - | - | CASSFTGSQPQHF | TGTGCCAGCAGCTTCACAGGGAGCCAGCCCCAGCATTTT
TRBJ2-1 | TRBV27 | - | few | CASSWRAGSYNEQFF | TGTGCCAGCAGCTGGAGGGCCGGCTCCTACAATGAGCAGTTCTTC
TRBJ2-7 | TRBV18 | TRBD1 | - | CASSPRPSGGTGGSGEQYF | TGTGCCAGCTCACCCCGCCCTTCAGGCGGGACAGGGGGCTCGGGAGAGCAGTACTTC
TRBJ1-2 | TRBV6-6 | - | - | CASSSDRANYGYTF | TGTGCCAGCAGTTCGGACAGAGCTAACTATGGCTACACCTTC
TRBJ2-4 | TRBV10-1 | - | - | CASSESGERAKNIQYF | TGCGCCAGCAGTGAGTCCGGCGAAAGAGCCAAAAACATTCAGTACTTC
TRBJ2-7 | TRBV27 | - | - | CASISAGYEQYF | TGTGCCAGTATCTCGGCGGGCTACGAGCAGTACTTC
TRBJ1-1 | TRBV6-1 | TRBD1 | - | CASSDRGDRTEAFF | TGTGCCAGCAGTGACAGGGGGGATCGGACTGAAGCTTTCTTT
TRBJ2-7 | TRBV14 | TRBD2 | once | CASSLGLEYEQYF | TGTGCCAGCAGCTTGGGACTAGAGTACGAGCAGTACTTC
TRBJ2-3 | TRBV2 | - | once | CASSLRTAFPDTQYF | TGTGCCAGCAGCCTTAGGACGGCCTTCCCCGATACGCAGTATTTT
TRBJ1-4 | TRBV4-2 | TRBD1 | once | CASSKGQGEATNEKLFF | TGTGCCAGCAGCAAGGGACAGGGAGAGGCAACTAATGAAAAACTGTTTTTT
TRBJ2-7 | TRBV18 | TRBD1 | once | CASSPAGTGEFEQYF | TGTGCCAGCTCACCTGCCGGGACAGGGGAGTTCGAGCAGTACTTC
TRBJ2-5 | TRBV10-3 | - | once | CAISGKFRETQYF | TGTGCCATCAGTGGGAAGTTCCGAGAGACCCAGTACTTC
TRBJ2-3 | TRBV11-3 | - | - | CASSLDADTDTQYF | TGTGCCAGCAGCTTAGACGCTGACACAGATACGCAGTATTTT
TRBJ1-2 | TRBV11-2 | TRBD1 | - | CASSLERTGGDGYTF | TGTGCCAGCAGCTTAGAACGGACAGGGGGCGATGGCTACACCTTC